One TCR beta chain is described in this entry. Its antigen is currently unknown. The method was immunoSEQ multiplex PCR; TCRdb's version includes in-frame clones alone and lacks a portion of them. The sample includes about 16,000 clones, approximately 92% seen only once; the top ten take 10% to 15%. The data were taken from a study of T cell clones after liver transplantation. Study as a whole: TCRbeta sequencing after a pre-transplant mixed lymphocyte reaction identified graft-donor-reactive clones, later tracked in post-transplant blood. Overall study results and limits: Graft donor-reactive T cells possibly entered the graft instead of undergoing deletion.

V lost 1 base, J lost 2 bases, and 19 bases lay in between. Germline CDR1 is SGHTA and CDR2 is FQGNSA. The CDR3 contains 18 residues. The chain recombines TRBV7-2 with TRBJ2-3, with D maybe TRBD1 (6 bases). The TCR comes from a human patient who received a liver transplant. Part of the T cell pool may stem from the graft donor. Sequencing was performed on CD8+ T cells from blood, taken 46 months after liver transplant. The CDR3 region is CASSLDSDSSWTTDTQYF. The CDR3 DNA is TGTGCCAGCAGCTTAGATTCGGACAGCTCCTGGACCACAGATACGCAGTATTTT.